The rows below give T cell receptor beta chains drawn from one sample of a study of cytomegalovirus exposure and HLA in healthy donors. Repertoires were generated with immunoSEQ multiplex PCR, while TCRdb's copy carries only in-frame clones and drops some. This sample has about 190,000 clones, with over 65% found just once. Sequenced material: PBMCs. The receptors derive from a man aged 18 to 35 in good health and CMV-seropositive. The conserved cysteine and the conserved F or W are not part of the CDR3 here. Each record gives: V gene, CDR3 protein.

>TRBV30
APHGGDEQY
>TRBV27
ASSFSPNYGYT
>TRBV6-1
ASSEILSSGANVLT
>TRBV9
ASSVGLAGGGDTQY
>TRBV21-1
ASSKEGCGGTNYGYT
>TRBV10-3
AIKGGRVTDTQY
>TRBV15
ATRVTMLTGELF
>TRBV20-1
SAYSDGPIY
>TRBV29-1
SVEGFGTGVTDTQY
>TRBV11-2
ASSVERLDTQY
>TRBV7-9
ASSLSGMGQASYEQY
>TRBV10-3
AISEDNSGSPYNEQF
>TRBV28
ASIPVLGNQPQH
>TRBV19
ASRTVNTEAF
>TRBV9
ASSALRGTDTQY
>TRBV19
ASSMPGRQGVDTQY
>TRBV4-1
ASSQDGTGDYGYT
>TRBV28
ASRAGLAARWDTQY